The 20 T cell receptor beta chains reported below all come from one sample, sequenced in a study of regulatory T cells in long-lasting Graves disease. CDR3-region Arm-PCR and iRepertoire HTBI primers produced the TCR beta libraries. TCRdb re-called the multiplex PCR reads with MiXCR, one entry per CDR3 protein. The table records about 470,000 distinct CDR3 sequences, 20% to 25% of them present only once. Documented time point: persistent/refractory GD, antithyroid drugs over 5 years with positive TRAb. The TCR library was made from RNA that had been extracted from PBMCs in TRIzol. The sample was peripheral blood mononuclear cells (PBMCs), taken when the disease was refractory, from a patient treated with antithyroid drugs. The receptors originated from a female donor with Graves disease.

CDR3: CASSQGTGPSYNSPLHF. DNA for the CDR3: TGCGCCAGCAGCCAAGGGACAGGGCCCTCCTATAATTCACCCCTCCACTTT. The chain carries TRBV4-1 and TRBJ1-6, with 8 positions matching TRBD1. The CDR3 has 17 amino acids. Germline assignment: CDR1 MGHRA and CDR2 YSYEKL. After removal of 1 base from V and 0 bases from J, the junction contained 2 bases not matched to a gene.

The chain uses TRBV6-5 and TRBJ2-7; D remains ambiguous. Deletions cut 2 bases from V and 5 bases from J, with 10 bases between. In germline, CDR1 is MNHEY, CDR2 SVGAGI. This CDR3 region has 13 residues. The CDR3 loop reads CASSYKGSHEQYF. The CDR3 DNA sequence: TGTGCCAGCAGTTACAAAGGCTCGCACGAGCAGTACTTC.

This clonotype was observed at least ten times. The chain's CDR3 is CASASPKQGQETQYF. For the CDR3, the DNA is TGTGCCAGCGCTTCCCCCAAGCAGGGCCAGGAGACCCAGTACTTC. The chain employs TRBV28 and TRBJ2-5; D perhaps matches TRBD1 (5 bases). V lost 8 bases and J 5 bases, leaving 21 bases between the germline ends. This CDR3 contains 15 residues. CDR1 MDHEN and CDR2 SYDVKM come from the germline V gene.

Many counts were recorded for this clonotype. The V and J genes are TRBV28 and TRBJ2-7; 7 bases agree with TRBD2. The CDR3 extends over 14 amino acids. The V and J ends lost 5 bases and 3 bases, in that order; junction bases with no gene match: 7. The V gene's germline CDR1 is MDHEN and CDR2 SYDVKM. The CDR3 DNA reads TGTGCCAGCAGTCGCGGGAGCAGGAACTACGAGCAGTACTTC. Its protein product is CASSRGSRNYEQYF.

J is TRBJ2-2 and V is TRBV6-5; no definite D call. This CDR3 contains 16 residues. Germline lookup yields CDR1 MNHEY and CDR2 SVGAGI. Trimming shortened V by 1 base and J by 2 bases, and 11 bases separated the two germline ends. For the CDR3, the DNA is TGTGCCAGCAGTTACTATGGTCATCTAAACACCGGGGAGCTGTTTTTT. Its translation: CASSYYGHLNTGELFF.

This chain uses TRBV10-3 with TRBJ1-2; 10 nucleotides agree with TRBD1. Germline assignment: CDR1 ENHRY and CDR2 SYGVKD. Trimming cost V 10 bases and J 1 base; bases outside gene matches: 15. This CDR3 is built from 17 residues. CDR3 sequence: CATTKNPGQGRNYGYTF. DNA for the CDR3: TGTGCCACTACAAAAAATCCGGGACAGGGGCGTAACTATGGCTACACCTTC.

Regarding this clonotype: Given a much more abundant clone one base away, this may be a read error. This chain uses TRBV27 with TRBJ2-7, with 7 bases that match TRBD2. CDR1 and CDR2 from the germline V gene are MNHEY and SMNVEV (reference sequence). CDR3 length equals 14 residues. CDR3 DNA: TGTGTCAGCAGTTATCTGAGGGAGGGATTCGAGCAGTACTTC. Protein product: CVSSYLREGFEQYF.

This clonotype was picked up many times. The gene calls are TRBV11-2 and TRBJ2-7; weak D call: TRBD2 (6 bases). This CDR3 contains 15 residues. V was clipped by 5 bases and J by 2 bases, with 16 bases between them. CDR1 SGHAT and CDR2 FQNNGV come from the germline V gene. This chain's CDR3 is CASSLLGGGTYEQYF. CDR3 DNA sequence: TGTGCCAGCAGCCTTCTGGGGGGAGGAACCTACGAGCAGTACTTC.

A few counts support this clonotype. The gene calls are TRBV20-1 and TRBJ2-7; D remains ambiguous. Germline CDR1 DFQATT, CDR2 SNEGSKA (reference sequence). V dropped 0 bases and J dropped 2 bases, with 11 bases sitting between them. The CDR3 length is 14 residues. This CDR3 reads CSAREGLSPYEQYF. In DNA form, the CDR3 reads TGCAGTGCTAGAGAGGGGTTGAGTCCCTACGAGCAGTACTTC.

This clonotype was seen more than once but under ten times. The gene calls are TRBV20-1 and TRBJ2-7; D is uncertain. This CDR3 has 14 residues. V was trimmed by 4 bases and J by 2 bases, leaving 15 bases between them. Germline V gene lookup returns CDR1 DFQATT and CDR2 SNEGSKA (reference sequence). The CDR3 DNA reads TGCAGTGCTATTTCCAACGATGGCCCCTACGAGCAGTACTTC. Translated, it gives CSAISNDGPYEQYF.

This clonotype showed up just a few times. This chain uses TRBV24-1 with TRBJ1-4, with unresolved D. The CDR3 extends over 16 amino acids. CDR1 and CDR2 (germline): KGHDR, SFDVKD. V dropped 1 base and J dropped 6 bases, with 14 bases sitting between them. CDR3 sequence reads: CATSDFRREGHEKLFF. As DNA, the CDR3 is TGTGCCACCAGTGATTTTCGGCGTGAAGGGCATGAAAAACTGTTTTTT.

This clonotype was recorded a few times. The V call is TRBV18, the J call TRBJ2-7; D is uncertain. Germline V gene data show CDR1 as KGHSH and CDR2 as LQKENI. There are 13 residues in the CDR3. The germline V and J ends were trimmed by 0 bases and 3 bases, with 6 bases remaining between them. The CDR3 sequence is CASSPPSVYEQYF. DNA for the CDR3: TGTGCCAGCTCACCACCGAGTGTCTACGAGCAGTACTTC.

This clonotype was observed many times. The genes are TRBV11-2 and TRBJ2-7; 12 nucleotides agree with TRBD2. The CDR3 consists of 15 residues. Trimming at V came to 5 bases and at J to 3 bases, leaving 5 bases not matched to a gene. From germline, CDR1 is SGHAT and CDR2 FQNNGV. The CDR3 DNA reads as TGTGCCAGCAGCACGACTAGCGGGAGCTACTACGAGCAGTACTTC. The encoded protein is CASSTTSGSYYEQYF.

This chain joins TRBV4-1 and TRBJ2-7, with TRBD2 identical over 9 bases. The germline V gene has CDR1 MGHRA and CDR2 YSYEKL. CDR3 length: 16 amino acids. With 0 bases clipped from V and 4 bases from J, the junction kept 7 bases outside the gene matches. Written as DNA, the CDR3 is TGCGCCAGCAGCCAAGATCAGCTAGCGGGGCGGTACGAGCAGTACTTC. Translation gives CASSQDQLAGRYEQYF.

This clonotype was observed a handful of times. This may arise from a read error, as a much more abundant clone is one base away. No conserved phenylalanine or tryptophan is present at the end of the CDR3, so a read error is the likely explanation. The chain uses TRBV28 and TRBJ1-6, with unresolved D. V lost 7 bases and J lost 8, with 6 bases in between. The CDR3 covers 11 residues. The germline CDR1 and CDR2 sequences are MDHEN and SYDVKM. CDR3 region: CASNSDSPLHL. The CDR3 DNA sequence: TGTGCCAGCAACTCAGATTCACCCCTCCACCTT.

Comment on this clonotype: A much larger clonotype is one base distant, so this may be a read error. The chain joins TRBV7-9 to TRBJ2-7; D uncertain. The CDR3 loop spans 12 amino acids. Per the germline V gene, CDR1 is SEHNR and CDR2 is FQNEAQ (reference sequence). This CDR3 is CASSLDYPEQCF. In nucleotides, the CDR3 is TGTGCCAGCAGCTTAGATTACCCCGAGCAGTGCTTC.

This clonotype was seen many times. The chain's CDR3 is CASSSRTGQNSPLHF. CDR3 DNA: TGTGCCAGCAGTTCACGGACAGGGCAGAATTCACCCCTCCACTTT. V is TRBV28 and J is TRBJ1-6, with 8 bases lining up with TRBD1. CDR1 and CDR2 (germline): MDHEN, SYDVKM. This CDR3 spans 15 amino acids. Germline trimming cut 4 bases from V and 7 bases from J; bases unmatched to any gene: 6.

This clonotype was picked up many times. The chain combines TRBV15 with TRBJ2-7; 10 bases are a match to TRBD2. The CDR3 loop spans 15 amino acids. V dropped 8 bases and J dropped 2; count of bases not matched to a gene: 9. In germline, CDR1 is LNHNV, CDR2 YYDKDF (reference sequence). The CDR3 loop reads CATSPLAGEAYEQYF. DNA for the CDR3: TGTGCCACCTCACCCCTAGCGGGAGAAGCCTACGAGCAGTACTTC. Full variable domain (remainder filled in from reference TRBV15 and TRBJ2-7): DAMVIQNPRYQVTQFGKPVTLSCSQTLNHNVMYWYQQKSSQAPKLLFHYYDKDFNNEADTPDNFQSRRPNTSFCFLDIRSPGLGDTAMYLCATSPLAGEAYEQYFGPGTRLTVT.

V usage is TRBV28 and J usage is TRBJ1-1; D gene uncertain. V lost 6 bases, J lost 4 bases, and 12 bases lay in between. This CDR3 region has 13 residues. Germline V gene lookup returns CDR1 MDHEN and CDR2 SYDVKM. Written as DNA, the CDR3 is TGTGCCAGCAGGATAACAGAAAGCACTGAAGCTTTCTTT. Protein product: CASRITESTEAFF. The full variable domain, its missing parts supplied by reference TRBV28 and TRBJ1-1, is DVKVTQSSRYLVKRTGEKVFLECVQDMDHENMFWYRQDPGLGLRLIYFSYDVKMKEKGDIPEGYSVSREKKERFSLILESASTNQTSMYLCASRITESTEAFFGQGTRLTVV.

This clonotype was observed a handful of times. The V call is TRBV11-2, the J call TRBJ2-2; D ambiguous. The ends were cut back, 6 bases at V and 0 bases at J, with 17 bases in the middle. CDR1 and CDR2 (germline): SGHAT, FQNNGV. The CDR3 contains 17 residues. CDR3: CASSKTLRTANTGELFF. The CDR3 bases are TGTGCCAGCAGTAAAACCCTGAGGACCGCGAACACCGGGGAGCTGTTTTTT. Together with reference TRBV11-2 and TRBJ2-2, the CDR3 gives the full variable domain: EAGVAQSPRYKIIEKRQSVAFWCNPISGHATLYWYQQILGQGPKLLIQFQNNGVVDDSQLPKDRFSAERLKGVDSTLKIQPAKLEDSAVYLCASSKTLRTANTGELFFGEGSRLTVL.